This is a list of T cell receptor beta chains from one sample in a study of cytomegalovirus exposure and HLA in healthy donors. Sequenced by immunoSEQ multiplex PCR; TCRdb stores in-frame clones only, minus some. The table lists almost 200,000 clones, roughly 85% of them singletons. The sample consisted of PBMCs. The receptors were sampled from a woman in her forties or fifties in good health and CMV-seronegative. CDR3s include the opening cysteine and the closing phenylalanine or tryptophan. D genes are given only for firm matches. Only some rows state a clone size, as once, few, many or a class for expanded clones.

DNA	CDR3	V	D	size	J
TGTGCCAGCAGTCTACAGGGGCCAACCTACGAGCAGTACTTC	CASSLQGPTYEQYF	TRBV6-1	TRBD1	NA	TRBJ2-7
TGTGCCAGCAGTTTAGGGGGACAGGGGAGAAGGGAGCAGTACTTC	CASSLGGQGRREQYF	TRBV28	TRBD1	NA	TRBJ2-7
TGTGCCAGCAGTTTCCGGGACAGGTTAACCTACGAGCAGTACTTC	CASSFRDRLTYEQYF	TRBV6-5	TRBD1	NA	TRBJ2-7
TGCGCCAGCAGCCTCTCCAGCGGGAGGGGATACGAGCAGTACTTC	CASSLSSGRGYEQYF	TRBV5-1	TRBD2	NA	TRBJ2-7
TGTGCCAGCAGCTCTGACGGCTACATTGGGGACTATAGCAATCAGCCCCAGCATTTT	CASSSDGYIGDYSNQPQHF	TRBV28	NA	few	TRBJ1-5
TGTGCCAGCAGCTTAGAACAGGGGGAAAGCTACACCTTC	CASSLEQGESYTF	TRBV7-9	TRBD1	NA	TRBJ1-2
TGTGCCAGCCACGTTGATTTGGGCTACGAGCAGTACTTC	CASHVDLGYEQYF	TRBV2	NA	NA	TRBJ2-7
TGTGCCAGCAGCCGACAGGGTCAGCCCCAGCATTTT	CASSRQGQPQHF	TRBV2	TRBD1	few	TRBJ1-5
TGTGCCAGCACCCTAGATGCCGCTGGAAACACCATATATTTT	CASTLDAAGNTIYF	TRBV6-5	NA	NA	TRBJ1-3
TGTGCCAGCAGCTTAATCGGGAGGACCCTGGGGGTGCAGTTCTTC	CASSLIGRTLGVQFF	TRBV7-9	TRBD2	NA	TRBJ2-1
TGTGCCAGCAGGGAACAGGCCAATCAGCCCCAGCATTTT	CASREQANQPQHF	TRBV6-5	NA	few	TRBJ1-5
TGTGCCAGTTCGAGACAGGCCGCACTCTCTGGAAACACCATATATTTT	CASSRQAALSGNTIYF	TRBV19	NA	NA	TRBJ1-3
TGTGCCAGCAGCTTACCCGGACAGGAAGGCTCTGGGGCCAACGTCCTGACTTTC	CASSLPGQEGSGANVLTF	TRBV7-8	TRBD1	NA	TRBJ2-6
TGCGCCAGCAGCCAAGAGACAGGCTACACCTTC	CASSQETGYTF	TRBV4-1	NA	NA	TRBJ1-2
TGTGCCAGCAGCATGACCGGGACAGGGCTTGGCGAGACCCAGTACTTC	CASSMTGTGLGETQYF	TRBV28	TRBD1	NA	TRBJ2-5
TGTGCCAGCAGCGTGGACAGAGGGGGTTACAATGAGCAGTTCTTC	CASSVDRGGYNEQFF	TRBV9	NA	NA	TRBJ2-1
TGCGCCAGCAGCTTGGGCGGGGACAATGAGCAGTTCTTC	CASSLGGDNEQFF	TRBV5-1	NA	NA	TRBJ2-1
TGTGCCAGCAGCTTAGAAAAGATAGGGGGATGGCGGGAGGCTGAGCAGTTCTTC	CASSLEKIGGWREAEQFF	TRBV11-3	TRBD2	NA	TRBJ2-1
TGCGCCAGCAGTGATATACAGGGGGCGTATTCACCCCTCCACTTT	CASSDIQGAYSPLHF	TRBV10-2	TRBD1	NA	TRBJ1-6
TGTGCCTGGAACAGGGGGGGAGGAGAGACCCAGTACTTC	CAWNRGGGETQYF	TRBV30	NA	NA	TRBJ2-5
TGTGCCAGCTCTCCGGGGCCAGGGGCTGAAGCTTTCTTT	CASSPGPGAEAFF	TRBV18	NA	NA	TRBJ1-1
TGTGCCTCCCACCGGGGACAAGTGGGCACTGAAGCTTTCTTT	CASHRGQVGTEAFF	TRBV6-5	NA	NA	TRBJ1-1
TGTGCCAGCACCGGGACAGCTACAAACACCGGGGAGCTGTTTTTT	CASTGTATNTGELFF	TRBV6-5	TRBD1	NA	TRBJ2-2
TGCGCCAGCAGACAGACTAGCGGGATCTACCACGAGCAGTACTTC	CASRQTSGIYHEQYF	TRBV5-1	TRBD2	NA	TRBJ2-7
TGTGCCACCAGCGGACGACAGGGGGGCACAGATACGCAGTATTTT	CATSGRQGGTDTQYF	TRBV15	TRBD1	NA	TRBJ2-3
TGTGCCAGCTCACGACAGGGTGGCGGGGAGCTGTTTTTT	CASSRQGGGELFF	TRBV18	TRBD1	NA	TRBJ2-2
TGTGCCAGCAGCCCGGCCGGGACTAGAAATACAGATACGCAGTATTTT	CASSPAGTRNTDTQYF	TRBV7-9	TRBD2	NA	TRBJ2-3
TGTGCCAGCAGTGGGGGTTTAAGGGGCGGCGAGACCCAGTACTTC	CASSGGLRGGETQYF	TRBV6-1	NA	NA	TRBJ2-5
TGTGCCAGCAGACATACCAGATACGAGCAGTACTTC	CASRHTRYEQYF	TRBV6-1	NA	NA	TRBJ2-7
TGTGCCAGCTCACCAACGGTCTCTGGAAACACCATATATTTT	CASSPTVSGNTIYF	TRBV18	NA	NA	TRBJ1-3
TGTGCCAGCAGTTCTACCTGGTACGAGCAGTACTTC	CASSSTWYEQYF	TRBV28	NA	NA	TRBJ2-7
TGTGCCATCAGTGGGCAGGGGGTTGAAGCTTTCTTT	CAISGQGVEAFF	TRBV10-3	TRBD1	NA	TRBJ1-1
TGTGCCATCAGTGAGGGTAACGGCAGGGAGGATGGCTACACCTTC	CAISEGNGREDGYTF	TRBV10-3	NA	NA	TRBJ1-2
TGCGCCAGCAGGCCCGGGACAGGGGGCGTTGCCACTGAAGCTTTCTTT	CASRPGTGGVATEAFF	TRBV5-1	TRBD1	few	TRBJ1-1
TGTGCCAGCAGTTACACGAGAGGGAATCCCTCCTACGAGCAGTACTTC	CASSYTRGNPSYEQYF	TRBV6-6	NA	NA	TRBJ2-7
TGTGCCAGCAGATCGACAGGGGGTTCGGACTACACCTTC	CASRSTGGSDYTF	TRBV28	TRBD1	NA	TRBJ1-2
TGCGCCAGCAGCTTGTTCTTCAAGGACATTTCACCCCTCCACTTT	CASSLFFKDISPLHF	TRBV5-1	NA	once	TRBJ1-6
TGTGCCAGTAGCTGGGGGGGCGACGGCTACACCTTC	CASSWGGDGYTF	TRBV19	NA	NA	TRBJ1-2
TGTGCCAGCAGGAGTGGCAATCAGCCCCAGCATTTT	CASRSGNQPQHF	TRBV28	NA	NA	TRBJ1-5
TGTGCCAGCAGTTCGTGGCCCGGGGCCTATCACCCGGGACTAGCGGGAGTGATAGATACGCAGTATTTT	CASSSWPGAYHPGLAGVIDTQYF	TRBV27	TRBD2	once	TRBJ2-3
TGTGCCAGCAGCTTATTAGCCGCGCGGGACAGGCCCCACGAGCAGTACTTC	CASSLLAARDRPHEQYF	TRBV5-4	TRBD1	NA	TRBJ2-7
TGTGCCAGCAGCTTAGATGGCAGGAACAATCAGCCCCAGCATTTT	CASSLDGRNNQPQHF	TRBV7-9	NA	NA	TRBJ1-5
TGTGCCAGCATCGGGGGGGGCCCGGCCAACGTCCTGACTTTC	CASIGGGPANVLTF	TRBV28	TRBD2	NA	TRBJ2-6
TGTGCCAGCAGCCTGAGCGGGAGGGCCGACGGGGAGACCCAGTACTTC	CASSLSGRADGETQYF	TRBV7-2	TRBD2	NA	TRBJ2-5
TGTGCCAGCAGCTTACGGGAAGCCAATGAAAAACTGTTTTTT	CASSLREANEKLFF	TRBV7-9	NA	NA	TRBJ1-4
TGTGCCAGTAGTATCACACACCCCTTTCTCGGGATGAAGACCCAGTACTTC	CASSITHPFLGMKTQYF	TRBV19	NA	NA	TRBJ2-5
TGCGCCAGCAGCCAAGACCCAGGTTTGGCTAATTCACCCCTCCACTTT	CASSQDPGLANSPLHF	TRBV4-1	NA	few	TRBJ1-6
TGTGCCAGCAGCTTCGACGGGAATCAGCCCCAGCATTTT	CASSFDGNQPQHF	TRBV7-2	NA	once	TRBJ1-5
TGTGCCAGCAGCGGGCCGGGACACCTTTTTTTGGACTATGGCTACACCTTC	CASSGPGHLFLDYGYTF	TRBV9	NA	NA	TRBJ1-2
TGCGCCAGCAGCTTTGAAGGGAGGCTGACCTATGGCTACACCTTC	CASSFEGRLTYGYTF	TRBV5-1	NA	NA	TRBJ1-2
TGTGCCAGCTCACCACAGCTGCCTAGCGGGAGTATTTTCGATGAGCAGTTCTTC	CASSPQLPSGSIFDEQFF	TRBV18	TRBD2	NA	TRBJ2-1
TGTGCCAGCAGCCTGGGGCTAGCGGGAGGCGGGGAGCTGTTTTTT	CASSLGLAGGGELFF	TRBV4-2	TRBD2	NA	TRBJ2-2
TGTGCCACCAGCAGAGGAGGACAGGAGTACAACAATGAGCAGTTCTTC	CATSRGGQEYNNEQFF	TRBV15	TRBD1	NA	TRBJ2-1
TGTGCCAGCAGCTTGTTGGCGGAGGGGGAAAAACTGTTTTTT	CASSLLAEGEKLFF	TRBV5-5	NA	NA	TRBJ1-4
TGCGCCAGCAGCCAAGGACTAGCGGGAGGAAGCAATGAGCAGTTCTTC	CASSQGLAGGSNEQFF	TRBV4-1	TRBD2	NA	TRBJ2-1